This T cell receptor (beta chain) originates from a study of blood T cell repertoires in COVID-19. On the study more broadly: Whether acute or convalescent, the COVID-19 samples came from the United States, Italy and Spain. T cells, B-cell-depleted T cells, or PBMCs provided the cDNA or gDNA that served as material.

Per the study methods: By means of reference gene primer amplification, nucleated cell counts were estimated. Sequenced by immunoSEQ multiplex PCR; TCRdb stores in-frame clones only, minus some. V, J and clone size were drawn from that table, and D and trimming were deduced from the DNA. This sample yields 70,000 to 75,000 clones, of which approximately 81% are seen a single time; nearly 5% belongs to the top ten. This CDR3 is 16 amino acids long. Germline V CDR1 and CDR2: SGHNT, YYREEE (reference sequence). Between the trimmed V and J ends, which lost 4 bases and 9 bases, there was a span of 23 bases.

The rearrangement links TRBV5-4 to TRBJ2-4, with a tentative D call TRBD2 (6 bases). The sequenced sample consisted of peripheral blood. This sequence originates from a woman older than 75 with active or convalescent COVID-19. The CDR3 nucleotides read TGTGCCAGCAGCGCGGCCCTCGGGGGTACCTCGGGCATTCAGTACTTC. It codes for CASSAALGGTSGIQYF.